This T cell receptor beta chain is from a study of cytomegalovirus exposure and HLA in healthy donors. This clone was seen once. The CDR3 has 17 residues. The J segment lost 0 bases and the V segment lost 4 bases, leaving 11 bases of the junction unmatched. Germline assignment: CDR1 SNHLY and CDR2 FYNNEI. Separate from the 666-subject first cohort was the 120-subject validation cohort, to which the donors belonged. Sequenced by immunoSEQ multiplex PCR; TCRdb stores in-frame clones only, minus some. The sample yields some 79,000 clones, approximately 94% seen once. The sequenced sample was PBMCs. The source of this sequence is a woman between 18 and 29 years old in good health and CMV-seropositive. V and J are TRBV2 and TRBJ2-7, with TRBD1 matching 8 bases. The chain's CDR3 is CASSVEPDRAYSYEQYF. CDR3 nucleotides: TGTGCCAGCAGTGTCGAACCGGACAGGGCCTACTCCTACGAGCAGTACTTC.